This T cell receptor (beta chain) was recovered during a study of monozygotic twins with inflammatory bowel disease. Study findings and constraints: In the analysis, different T cell subtypes could not be told apart.

Blood was drawn at over 2 ml per donor. Germline CDR1 SGHTA, CDR2 FQGNSA. The CDR3 spans 13 residues. With respect to this clonotype: The antigen is undetermined.

Molecular identifiers with 6-nucleotide sample barcodes were added during cDNA synthesis via template switching. Two nested PCRs, around 16 and 10 cycles, amplified TCRalpha and TCRbeta cDNA. One entry per CDR3 protein, without DNA, is what TCRdb gives after re-calling the 5' RACE reads. The sample totals 300,000 to 350,000 distinct CDR3 sequences. The source material was blood. The TCR comes from a human donor with ulcerative colitis or Crohn's disease, or a healthy co-twin of an affected twin (not recorded which). J is TRBJ2-5 and V is TRBV7-2; TCRdb's assignment of TRBD2 cannot be checked, as there is no DNA. The CDR3 protein is CASRERGQETQYF.